In this sample, the clone carrying this T cell receptor (beta chain) turned up many times. Its target is not known. These data come from a study of human T cells and chemical hapten exposure. Study in general: Patients, mostly women, had alopecia areata, alopecia totalis or alopecia universalis. Study results and limitations: Expanded TCRs clustered into significantly more large CDR3 similarity groups than controls, the analysis revealed.

The time point denotes: pre-sensitization, week 0. Indicated treatment: therapeutic diphenylcyclopropenone sensitization with weekly scalp DPC. Those who donated were patients with alopecia, 18 to 70 years of age, and suitable for DPC. TCRdb re-analysed the RACE reads in MiXCR, keeping a single row per CDR3 protein. The sample contains over 300,000 distinct CDR3 sequences, roughly 5.3% of which appear only once. This CDR3 region has 13 residues. The germline V gene has CDR1 SEHNR and CDR2 FQNEAQ (reference sequence). The ends were cut back, 8 bases at V and 8 bases at J, with 15 bases in the middle. The sequence came from a woman between 50 and 59 years old with alopecia areata. Some clones in this sample may be carry-over from other donors' samples. The rearrangement uses TRBV7-9 and TRBJ1-4, with TRBD1 as a possible D gene (6 bases). The sequenced sample was whole blood, obtained in connection with sensitization to the hapten diphenylcyclopropenone (DPC). The CDR3 DNA sequence: TGTGCCAGCGGACAGTCGTATGGGGAAAAACTGTTTTTT. As protein: CASGQSYGEKLFF.